This T cell receptor (beta chain) was sequenced in a study of T cell changes during pregnancy in multiple sclerosis. Repertoires were generated with immunoSEQ multiplex PCR, while TCRdb's copy carries only in-frame clones and drops some. The sample contains tens of thousands of clones, roughly 91% of which appear only once. Sequencing was performed on peripheral blood, taken before pregnancy. The receptor's source is a female donor with multiple sclerosis, enrolled in a pregnancy study.

The CDR3 DNA is TGTGCCACCAGCAGAGTCAGGGGTGAGCAGTTCTTC. It yields the protein CATSRVRGEQFF. The J gene is TRBJ2-1, the V gene TRBV15, with a tentative D call TRBD1 (6 bases). With 1 base removed from V and 9 bases from J, the gap between germline ends came to 7 bases. There are 12 residues in the CDR3. Germline CDR1 and CDR2: LNHNV and YYDKDF (reference sequence).